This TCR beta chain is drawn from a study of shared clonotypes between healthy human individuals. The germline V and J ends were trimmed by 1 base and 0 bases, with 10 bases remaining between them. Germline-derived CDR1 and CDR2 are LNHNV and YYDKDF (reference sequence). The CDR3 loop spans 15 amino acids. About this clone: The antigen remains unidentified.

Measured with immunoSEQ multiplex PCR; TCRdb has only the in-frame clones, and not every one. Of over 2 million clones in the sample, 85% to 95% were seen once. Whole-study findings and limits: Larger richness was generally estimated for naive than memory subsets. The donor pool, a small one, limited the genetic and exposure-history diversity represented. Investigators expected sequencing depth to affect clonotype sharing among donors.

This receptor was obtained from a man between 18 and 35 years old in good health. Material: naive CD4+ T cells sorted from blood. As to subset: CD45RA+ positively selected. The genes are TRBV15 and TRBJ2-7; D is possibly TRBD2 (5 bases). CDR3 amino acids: CATSRAVTSSYEQYF. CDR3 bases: TGTGCCACCAGCAGAGCTGTTACTAGCTCCTACGAGCAGTACTTC.